This TCR beta chain emerged from a study of early T cells in non-severe SARS-CoV-2 infection. The wider study: Investigators sequenced bulk RNA drawn from unsorted whole blood, and chains remained unpaired. General study points: Matching with VDJdb favored anti-spike CD8 responses (missing private and CD4 specificities).

The protocol attached unique molecular identifiers to individual cDNA molecules. TCRdb reanalysed the 5' RACE reads using MiXCR and keeps one entry per CDR3 protein. The table records 45,000 to 70,000 distinct CDR3 sequences, about 7.7% of them present only once. Trimming pared 3 bases from V and 0 bases from J, leaving 12 bases between. CDR3 size: 15 residues. Germline V CDR1 and CDR2: DFQATT, SNEGSKA (reference sequence). This clonotype occurred many times. Its specificity is not known. Sequences were derived from whole blood, sampled at baseline. This receptor was taken from an adult who was a healthcare worker with PCR-confirmed SARS-CoV-2 infection or an uninfected control (not recorded which). V gene TRBV20-1 combines with J gene TRBJ1-3; D might be TRBD1 (5 bases). In DNA, the CDR3 is TGCAGTGCTAGGGGGACGGAGCACTCTGGAAACACCATATATTTT. It specifies CSARGTEHSGNTIYF.